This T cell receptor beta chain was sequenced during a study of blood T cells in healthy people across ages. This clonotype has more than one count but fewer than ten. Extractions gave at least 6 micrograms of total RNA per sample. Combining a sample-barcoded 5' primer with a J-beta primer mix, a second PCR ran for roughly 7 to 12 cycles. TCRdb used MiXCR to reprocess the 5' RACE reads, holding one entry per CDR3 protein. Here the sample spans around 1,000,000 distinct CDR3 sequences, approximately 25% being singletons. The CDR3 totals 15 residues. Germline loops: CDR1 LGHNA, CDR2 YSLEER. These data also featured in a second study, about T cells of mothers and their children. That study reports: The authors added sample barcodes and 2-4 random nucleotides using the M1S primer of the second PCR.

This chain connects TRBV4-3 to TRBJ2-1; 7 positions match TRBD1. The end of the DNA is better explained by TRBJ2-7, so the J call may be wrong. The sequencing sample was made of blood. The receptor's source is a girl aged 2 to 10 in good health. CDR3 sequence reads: CASSQETGMGYEQYF. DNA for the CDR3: TGCGCCAGCAGCCAAGAGACAGGGATGGGCTACGAGCAGTACTTC.